This T cell receptor (beta chain) came from a study of cytomegalovirus exposure and HLA in healthy donors. On this clone itself: Its antigen is as yet unknown.

Overall study results and limits: Later, an analysis showed that TCR beta chains associated with HLA were more clonally expanded than others that were equally common.

J gave up 6 bases and V 5 bases, and 12 bases lay outside the gene matches. Germline V gives CDR1 SSHAT, CDR2 FNYEAQ (reference sequence). The CDR3 contains 16 residues. Primers for the PCR totalled 60 Vbeta and 13 Jbeta. Repertoires were generated with immunoSEQ multiplex PCR, while TCRdb's copy carries only in-frame clones and drops some. The repertoire holds over 100,000 clones, with approximately 82% as singletons. Sequencing used PBMCs. This TCR was recovered from a man aged 25-45 years in good health and CMV-seropositive. This chain uses TRBV7-7 with TRBJ2-5; 10 positions agree with TRBD1. DNA of the CDR3: TGTGCCAGCAGCCCTTGGGGTAGGACAGGGGGGCAGACCCAGTACTTC. This sequence encodes CASSPWGRTGGQTQYF.